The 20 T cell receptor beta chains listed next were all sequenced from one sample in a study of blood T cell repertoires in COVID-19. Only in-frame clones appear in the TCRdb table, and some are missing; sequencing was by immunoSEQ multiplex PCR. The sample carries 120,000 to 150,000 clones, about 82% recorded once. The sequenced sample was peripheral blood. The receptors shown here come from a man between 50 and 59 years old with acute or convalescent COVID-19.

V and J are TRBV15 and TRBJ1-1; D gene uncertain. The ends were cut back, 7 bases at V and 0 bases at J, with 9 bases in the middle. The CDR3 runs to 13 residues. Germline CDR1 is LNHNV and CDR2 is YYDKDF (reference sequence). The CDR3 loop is CATTLLMNTEAFF. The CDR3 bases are TGTGCCACCACCTTATTAATGAACACTGAAGCTTTCTTT.

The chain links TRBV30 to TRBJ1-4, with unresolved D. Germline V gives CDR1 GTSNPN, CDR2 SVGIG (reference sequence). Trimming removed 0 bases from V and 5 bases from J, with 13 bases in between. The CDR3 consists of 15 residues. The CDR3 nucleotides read TGTGCCTGGAGTGTTCCAGGCCTCAGGAATGAAAAACTGTTTTTT. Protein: CAWSVPGLRNEKLFF.

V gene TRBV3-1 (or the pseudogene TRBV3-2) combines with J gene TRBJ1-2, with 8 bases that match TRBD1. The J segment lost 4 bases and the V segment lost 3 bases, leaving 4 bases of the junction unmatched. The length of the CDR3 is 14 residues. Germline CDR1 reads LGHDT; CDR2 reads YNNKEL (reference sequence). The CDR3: CASSHDRGVYGYTF. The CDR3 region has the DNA TGTGCCAGCAGCCACGACAGGGGTGTCTATGGCTACACCTTC.

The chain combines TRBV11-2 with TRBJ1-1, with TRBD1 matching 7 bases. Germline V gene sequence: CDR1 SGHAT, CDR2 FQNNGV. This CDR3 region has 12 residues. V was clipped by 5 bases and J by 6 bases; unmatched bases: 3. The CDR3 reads CASSQGVAEAFF. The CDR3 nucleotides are TGTGCCAGCAGCCAGGGGGTGGCTGAAGCTTTCTTT.

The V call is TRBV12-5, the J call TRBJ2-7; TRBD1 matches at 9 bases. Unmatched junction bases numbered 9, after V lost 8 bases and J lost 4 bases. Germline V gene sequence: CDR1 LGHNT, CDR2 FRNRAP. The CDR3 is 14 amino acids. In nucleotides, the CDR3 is TGTGCTAGTCGCCCCGGGACAGGGTTTTACGAGCAGTACTTC. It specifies CASRPGTGFYEQYF.

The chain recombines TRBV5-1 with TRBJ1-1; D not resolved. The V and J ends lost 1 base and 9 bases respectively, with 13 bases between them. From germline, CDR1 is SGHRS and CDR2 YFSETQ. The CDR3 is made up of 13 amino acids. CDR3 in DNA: TGCGCCAGCAGCTTGAGCGCGCTGGAAAAAGCTTTCTTT. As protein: CASSLSALEKAFF.

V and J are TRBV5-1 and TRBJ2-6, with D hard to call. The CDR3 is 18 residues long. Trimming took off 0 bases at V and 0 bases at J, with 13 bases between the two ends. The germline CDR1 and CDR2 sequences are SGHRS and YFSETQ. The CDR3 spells CASSLAATTYSGANVLTF. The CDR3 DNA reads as TGCGCCAGCAGCTTGGCGGCCACTACCTACTCTGGGGCCAACGTCCTGACTTTC.

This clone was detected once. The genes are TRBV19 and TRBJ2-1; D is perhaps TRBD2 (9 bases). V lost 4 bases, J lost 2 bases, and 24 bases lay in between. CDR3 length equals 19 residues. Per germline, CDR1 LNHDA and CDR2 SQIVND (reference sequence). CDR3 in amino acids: CASSRTGGLAAPTYNEQFF. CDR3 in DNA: TGTGCCAGTAGTAGAACAGGGGGACTAGCCGCTCCAACCTACAATGAGCAGTTCTTC.

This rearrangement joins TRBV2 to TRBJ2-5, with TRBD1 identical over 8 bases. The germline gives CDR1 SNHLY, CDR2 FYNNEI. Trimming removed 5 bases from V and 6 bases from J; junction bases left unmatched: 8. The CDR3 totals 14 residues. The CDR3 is CASSPNDRGKTQYF. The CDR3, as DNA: TGTGCCAGCAGTCCGAATGACAGGGGAAAGACCCAGTACTTC.

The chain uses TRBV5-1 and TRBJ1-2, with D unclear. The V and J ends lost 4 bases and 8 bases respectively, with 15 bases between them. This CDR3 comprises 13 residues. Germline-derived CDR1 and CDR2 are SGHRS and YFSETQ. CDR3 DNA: TGCGCCAGCAGCCCCTTATCCGACAAGGGCTACACCTTC. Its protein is CASSPLSDKGYTF.

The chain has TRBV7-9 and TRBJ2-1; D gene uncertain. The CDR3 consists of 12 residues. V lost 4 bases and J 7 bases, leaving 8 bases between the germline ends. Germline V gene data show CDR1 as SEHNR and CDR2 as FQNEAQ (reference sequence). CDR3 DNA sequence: TGTGCCAGCAGCTCCGACGGGAATGAGCAGTTCTTC. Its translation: CASSSDGNEQFF. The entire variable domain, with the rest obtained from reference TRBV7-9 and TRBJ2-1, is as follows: DTGVSQNPRHKITKRGQNVTFRCDPISEHNRLYWYRQTLGQGPEFLTYFQNEAQLEKSRLLSDRFSAERPKGSFSTLEIQRTEQGDSAMYLCASSSDGNEQFFGPGTRLTVL.

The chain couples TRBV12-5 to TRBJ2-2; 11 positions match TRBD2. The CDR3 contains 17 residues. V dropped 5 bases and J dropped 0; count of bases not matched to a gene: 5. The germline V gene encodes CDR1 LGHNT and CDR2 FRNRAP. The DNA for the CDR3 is TGTGCTAGTGGTGAAGGGACTAGCGGCACGAACACCGGGGAGCTGTTTTTT. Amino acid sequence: CASGEGTSGTNTGELFF.

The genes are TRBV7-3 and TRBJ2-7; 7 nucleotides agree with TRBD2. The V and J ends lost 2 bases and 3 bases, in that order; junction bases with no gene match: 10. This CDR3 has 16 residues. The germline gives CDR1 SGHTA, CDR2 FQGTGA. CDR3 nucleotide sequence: TGTGCCAGCAGCTTAGGTGGTGTAGCGGGTAGCTACGAGCAGTACTTC. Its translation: CASSLGGVAGSYEQYF.

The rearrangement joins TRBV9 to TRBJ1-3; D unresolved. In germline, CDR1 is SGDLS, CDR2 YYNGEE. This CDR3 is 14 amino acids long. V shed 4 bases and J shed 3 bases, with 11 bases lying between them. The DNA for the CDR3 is TGTGCCAGCAGCACCCAGACTGTTGGAAACACCATATATTTT. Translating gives CASSTQTVGNTIYF.

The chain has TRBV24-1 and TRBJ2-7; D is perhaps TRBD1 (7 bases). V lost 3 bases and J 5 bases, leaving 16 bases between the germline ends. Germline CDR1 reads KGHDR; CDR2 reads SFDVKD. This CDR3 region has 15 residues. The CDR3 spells CATSDTPGGIDEQYF. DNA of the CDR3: TGTGCCACCAGTGATACTCCAGGGGGGATTGACGAGCAGTACTTC.

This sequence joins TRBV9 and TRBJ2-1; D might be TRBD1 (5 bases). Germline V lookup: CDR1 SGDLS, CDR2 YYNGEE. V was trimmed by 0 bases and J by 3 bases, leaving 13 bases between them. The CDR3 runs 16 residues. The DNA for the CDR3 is TGTGCCAGCAGCGTAGCTCTACAGGTCATCTACAATGAGCAGTTCTTC. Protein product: CASSVALQVIYNEQFF.

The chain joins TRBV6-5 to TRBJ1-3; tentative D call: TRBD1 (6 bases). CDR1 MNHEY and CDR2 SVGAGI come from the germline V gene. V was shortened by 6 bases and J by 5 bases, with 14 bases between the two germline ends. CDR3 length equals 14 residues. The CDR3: CASRTTDRRNTIYF. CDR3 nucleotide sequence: TGTGCCAGCAGAACAACCGACAGGAGAAACACCATATATTTT.

DNA for the CDR3: TGCAGTGCTAGTTTCGGGACAGGGTACGAAAAACTGTTTTTT. It encodes CSASFGTGYEKLFF. The chain is built from TRBV20-1 and TRBJ1-4; 9 nucleotides line up with TRBD1. The CDR3 runs to 14 residues. Germline V gene sequence: CDR1 DFQATT, CDR2 SNEGSKA (reference sequence). Trimming took 3 bases from V and 8 from J; bases not matched to a gene: 7.

CDR3: CASSYSRREQFF. The CDR3 DNA follows: TGTGCCAGCAGTTACTCGAGGCGAGAGCAGTTCTTC. The J gene is TRBJ2-1, the V gene TRBV6-2 or TRBV6-3; D unclear. The CDR3 covers 12 residues. V lost 0 bases and J 10 bases, leaving 7 bases between the germline ends. Germline-derived CDR1 and CDR2 are MNHEY and SVGEGT.

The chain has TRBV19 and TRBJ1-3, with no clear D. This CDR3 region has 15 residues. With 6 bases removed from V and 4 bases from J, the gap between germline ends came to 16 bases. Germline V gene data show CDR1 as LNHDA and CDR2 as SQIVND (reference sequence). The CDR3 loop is CASRPPGRGGNTIYF. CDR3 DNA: TGTGCCAGTAGACCCCCCGGAAGAGGGGGAAACACCATATATTTT.